This TCR beta chain was found in a study of blood T cell repertoires in COVID-19. Overall study context: From the United States, Italy and Spain came samples of acute and convalescent COVID-19. T cells, B-cell-depleted T cells, or PBMCs provided the cDNA or gDNA that served as material.

While infection was still active, Seattle patients were enrolled and then followed longitudinally. The CDR3 is 15 residues long. The J segment lost 6 bases and the V segment lost 1 base, leaving 8 bases of the junction unmatched. CDR1 SGHTA and CDR2 FQGNSA come from the germline V gene. Original analysis: Estimation of nucleated cell counts relied on the amplification of reference gene primers. Profiling relied on immunoSEQ multiplex PCR, and the TCRdb table lists in-frame clones only, not all of them. The V and J calls and clone size are taken from that table; D and trimming were inferred from the DNA. The table includes about 200,000 clones, around 81% detected once.

V is TRBV7-2 and J is TRBJ1-2, with 7 positions matching TRBD1. This TCR came from a man in his sixties with COVID-19, enrolled during active disease. Sequenced material: peripheral blood. CDR3 sequence reads: CASSLGSVRGDGYTF. In DNA form, the CDR3 reads TGTGCCAGCAGCTTAGGTTCTGTCAGGGGGGATGGCTACACCTTC. Full variable domain (outside the CDR3, taken from reference TRBV7-2 and TRBJ1-2): GAGVSQSPSNKVTEKGKDVELRCDPISGHTALYWYRQSLGQGLEFLIYFQGNSAPDKSGLPSDRFSAERTGGSVSTLTIQRTQQEDSAVYLCASSLGSVRGDGYTFGSGTRLTVV.